This T cell receptor beta chain was identified during a study of cytomegalovirus exposure and HLA in healthy donors. Broader study findings: What TCR beta sequences reportedly achieved was accurate prediction of HLA-A and HLA-B alleles in most subjects. Sequencing likely caused a cluster of highly shared sequence variants.

Primers: 60 Vbeta forward and 13 Jbeta reverse. Some clones are missing from TCRdb's copy, which holds only in-frame ones; the method was immunoSEQ multiplex PCR. Here the sample spans under 200,000 clones, over 70% being singletons. The germline gives CDR1 LGHNA, CDR2 YSLEER. V was shortened by 0 bases and J by 4 bases, with 7 bases between the two germline ends. The CDR3 consists of 14 residues. The table lists this clone with a few counts. What it recognizes is unknown. The chain is built from TRBV4-3 and TRBJ1-3; D uncertain. Specimen: PBMCs. This clonotype originated in a middle-aged woman in good health and CMV-seropositive. The CDR3 nucleotides read TGCGCCAGCAGCCAAGATCGCTACGGAAACACCATATATTTT. This translates into CASSQDRYGNTIYF.